These T cell receptor beta chains were read from a single sample in a study of technical replicates of blood from a few donors. The protocol was immunoSEQ multiplex PCR, while the TCRdb copy is restricted to in-frame clones and leaves out a portion. The table has over 70,000 clones, approximately 97% seen once; the top ten hold around 0.22%. What was sequenced was T cells isolated from PBMCs. All receptors come from a human donor in good health. Both conserved end residues are part of each CDR3. The D gene is left open where the match is weak. Clone size, where shown, is once, few, many, or a class for clones that have expanded.

J	V	D	size	length	DNA	CDR3
TRBJ1-5	TRBV6-5	-	once	13	TGTGCCAGCAGTTACAGTAGCGATCAGCCCCAGCATTTT	CASSYSSDQPQHF
TRBJ2-3	TRBV10-3	TRBD2	-	15	TGTGCCATCAGTGGTCTAGCGGGAACCACAGATACGCAGTATTTT	CAISGLAGTTDTQYF
TRBJ1-4	TRBV5-1	TRBD1	-	14	TGCGCCAGCAGCGGGGGACAGGGACCTGAAAAACTGTTTTTT	CASSGGQGPEKLFF
TRBJ2-1	TRBV19	TRBD2	-	18	TGTGCCAGTAGTAACCCCTACCGACTAGCGGGAGGTACCAATGAGCAGTTCTTC	CASSNPYRLAGGTNEQFF
TRBJ2-7	TRBV4-1	-	-	15	TGCGCCAGCAGCCAAGGAGCAGGGTCCTTTGGGGAGCAGTACTTC	CASSQGAGSFGEQYF
TRBJ1-1	TRBV2	-	-	14	TGTGCCAGCAGGGGGGCCCGCCAGAATGGTGAAGCTTTCTTT	CASRGARQNGEAFF
TRBJ2-7	TRBV30	TRBD1	-	14	TGTGCCTGGGAGACCCCCGGGACAGGCTACGAGCAGTACTTC	CAWETPGTGYEQYF
TRBJ1-2	TRBV5-4	TRBD1	-	15	TGTGCCAGCAGCTCGGACAGGGGGGGGTACTATGGCTACACCTTC	CASSSDRGGYYGYTF
TRBJ1-1	TRBV6-1	-	-	14	TGTGCCAGCATGTCCAGGGGCATGAACACTGAAGCTTTCTTT	CASMSRGMNTEAFF
TRBJ2-7	TRBV11-3	TRBD1	-	13	TGTGCCAGCAGAGCCGGGACAGGATACGAGCAGTACTTC	CASRAGTGYEQYF
TRBJ1-2	TRBV19	TRBD1	-	14	TGTGCCAGTAGTAGCCGACAGGGCGACTATGGCTACACCTTC	CASSSRQGDYGYTF
TRBJ2-3	TRBV10-3	TRBD1	-	15	TGTGCCATCAGCGGAGGACAGGGTGGCACAGATACGCAGTATTTT	CAISGGQGGTDTQYF
TRBJ2-1	TRBV2	TRBD1	once	15	TGTGCCAGCAGTTCCACCGGGACAGTTTACAATGAGCAGTTCTTC	CASSSTGTVYNEQFF
TRBJ2-7	TRBV30	-	-	13	TGTGCCTGGTCGACAGGGGAGGGCTACGAGCAGTACTTC	CAWSTGEGYEQYF
TRBJ2-7	TRBV7-9	-	-	15	TGTGCCAGCAGCTTAGGCGGTGGACAGTCCTACGAGCAGTACTTC	CASSLGGGQSYEQYF
TRBJ2-7	TRBV13	-	-	13	TGTGCCAGCAGTTCCCAGAAGCGCTACGAGCAGTACTTC	CASSSQKRYEQYF
TRBJ1-1	TRBV7-8	TRBD1	-	20	TGTGCCAGCACCTCTGGGCGGCTTGGACAGGGGATGGGAATGAACACTGAAGCTTTCTTT	CASTSGRLGQGMGMNTEAFF
TRBJ2-1	TRBV4-2	-	-	15	TGTGCCAGCAGCCCCAGACAGCCTCTAAACAATGAGCAGTTCTTC	CASSPRQPLNNEQFF
TRBJ2-1	TRBV11-2	-	-	15	TGTGCCAGCAGCTTAGGGTTCGGAGAGAACTATGAGCAGTTCTTC	CASSLGFGENYEQFF
TRBJ2-7	TRBV7-9	TRBD2	-	18	TGTGCCAGCAGCCTTCGTCATAGCGGGGGGCAAACCTCCTACGAGCAGTACTTC	CASSLRHSGGQTSYEQYF
TRBJ1-2	TRBV28	-	-	16	TGTGCCAGCTCCCTTTATACCCGCCTCGATAGCTATGGCTACACCTTC	CASSLYTRLDSYGYTF
TRBJ2-5	TRBV4-1	TRBD2	-	17	TGCGCCAGCAGCCAGCAACTAGCGGGGGGGCGACGGGAGACCCAGTACTTC	CASSQQLAGGRRETQYF
TRBJ1-1	TRBV5-1	-	-	17	TGCGCCAGCAGCTACACCGGGCCTTCGCGGGTTGGGACTGAAGCTTTCTTT	CASSYTGPSRVGTEAFF
TRBJ1-5	TRBV6-5	TRBD1	-	15	TGTGCCAGCAGTTACGATTGGCAGGGGGATCAGCCCCAGCATTTT	CASSYDWQGDQPQHF
TRBJ2-1	TRBV7-9	TRBD1	once	13	TGTGCCAGCAGCCCCCGGGACAGCCCTGAGCAGTTCTTC	CASSPRDSPEQFF
TRBJ2-1	TRBV25-1	-	-	11	TGTGCCAGCAGTGAGAGCGGAGAGCAGTTCTTC	CASSESGEQFF
TRBJ2-5	TRBV7-2	TRBD2	-	15	TGTGCCAGCAGCCTAGCGGGAAGGAGGCAAGAGACCCAGTACTTC	CASSLAGRRQETQYF
TRBJ2-1	TRBV11-1	TRBD1	-	15	TGTGCCAGCAGCTCGGGGACAGGGGACTACAATGAGCAGTTCTTC	CASSSGTGDYNEQFF
TRBJ2-5	TRBV13	TRBD1	-	14	TGTGCCAGCAGCCTCCGGGGACAGCAAGAGACCCAGTACTTC	CASSLRGQQETQYF
TRBJ1-3	TRBV29-1	TRBD1	-	12	TGCAGCGTGAGGACAGGGGGAAACACCATATATTTT	CSVRTGGNTIYF
TRBJ1-2	TRBV30	TRBD1	-	12	TGTGCCTGGAGGTACTTAGGGGGCGGCTACACCTTC	CAWRYLGGGYTF
TRBJ1-4	TRBV5-7	-	-	16	TGTGCCAGCAGCTTGGACAGGGCGTTAACTAATGAAAAACTGTTTTTT	CASSLDRALTNEKLFF
TRBJ1-2	TRBV6-5	-	once	15	TGTGCCAGCAGTTACACGCACGGGGGTGACTATGGCTACACCTTC	CASSYTHGGDYGYTF
TRBJ2-1	TRBV29-1	TRBD2	-	14	TGCAGCCTGGTCGGGGGGAGCTCCTACAATGAGCAGTTCTTC	CSLVGGSSYNEQFF
TRBJ2-7	TRBV30	-	-	15	TGTGCCTGGAGGATTAAGGGGGGGTCCTTGAGGGAGCAGTACTTC	CAWRIKGGSLREQYF
TRBJ1-1	TRBV18	-	-	18	TGTGCCAGCTCACGGCTCCCCCTAATTGGACAGATGAACACTGAAGCTTTCTTT	CASSRLPLIGQMNTEAFF
TRBJ2-3	TRBV6-5	TRBD2	-	14	TGTGCCACCGGACTAGCGGGATCTGTAGATACGCAGTATTTT	CATGLAGSVDTQYF
TRBJ2-7	TRBV4-1	-	-	12	TGCGCCAGCAGCCAAGTCAGGGGCGAGCAGTACTTC	CASSQVRGEQYF
TRBJ2-7	TRBV29-1	TRBD1	-	12	TGCAGCGTTGGACAGGGGGGCGCCGAGCAGTACTTC	CSVGQGGAEQYF
TRBJ1-1	TRBV2	-	-	12	TGTGCCAGAATGGGGGGAAACACTGAAGCTTTCTTT	CARMGGNTEAFF
TRBJ2-5	TRBV4-1	-	-	14	TGCGCCAGCAGCCATCCACTAGAACCCGAGACCCAGTACTTC	CASSHPLEPETQYF
TRBJ1-2	TRBV6-4	TRBD1	once	16	TGTGCCAGCAGTGACCAATCAACAGGGGGCTGGTATGGCTACACCTTC	CASSDQSTGGWYGYTF
TRBJ1-4	TRBV28	TRBD1	-	13	TGTGCCAGCAGGGGGACAGGGCCTGGAAAACTGTTTTTT	CASRGTGPGKLFF
TRBJ1-1	TRBV7-9	TRBD1	-	12	TGTGCCAGCAGCCCAGGGACAGCTGAAGCTTTCTTT	CASSPGTAEAFF
TRBJ1-2	TRBV5-1	-	-	13	TGCGCCAGCAGCCCCTCGACTTTCGGGGGCTACACCTTC	CASSPSTFGGYTF
TRBJ1-5	TRBV6-1	-	-	13	TGTGCCAGCAGTGAATTGCAGGGCCAGCCCCAGCATTTT	CASSELQGQPQHF
TRBJ2-2	TRBV19	-	-	10	TGTGCCAGTAGACAGGGGGAGCTGTTTTTT	CASRQGELFF
TRBJ1-1	TRBV5-1	-	-	14	TGCGCCAGCAGCCTCTATGAGGGCGCAGGTGAAGCTTTCTTT	CASSLYEGAGEAFF
TRBJ2-3	TRBV7-9	TRBD1	-	16	TGTGCCAGCAGCTTAGATGTAGGGGACAGGGTAGATACGCAGTATTTT	CASSLDVGDRVDTQYF
TRBJ1-6	TRBV11-1	-	-	17	TGTGCCAGCAGCCATAGGACTGCGGGGGGTTGGAATTCACCCCTCCACTTT	CASSHRTAGGWNSPLHF
TRBJ2-1	TRBV14	-	-	12	TGTGCCAGCAGCTCAGCCCCAGGATCGCAGTTCTTC	CASSSAPGSQFF
TRBJ1-5	TRBV6-5	-	-	15	TGTGCCAGCAGTTACAGTTTCCGGGGTAATCAGCCCCAGCATTTT	CASSYSFRGNQPQHF
TRBJ1-1	TRBV28	-	-	15	TGTGCCAGCAGGGGAGGGGGGGGGCTAGTGACTGAAGCTTTCTTT	CASRGGGGLVTEAFF
TRBJ2-1	TRBV7-2	-	-	16	TGTGCCAGCAGCGCCTACAGCAGAAGCTCCTACAATGAGCAGTTCTTC	CASSAYSRSSYNEQFF